The text below deals with one T cell receptor (beta chain). Its antigen is undetermined. The treatment: about 20 received Ad26.COV2.S at low or high dose, single or two shots; about five received placebo; per-sample allocation not given. Samples came from day 63 after the first vaccine or placebo injection. Recruitment in Boston yielded a donor of adult age, 18-55 years. The method was immunoSEQ multiplex PCR; TCRdb's version includes in-frame clones alone and lacks a portion of them. The table records approximately 420,000 clones, over 75% of them present only once. The sample comes from a study of Ad26.COV2.S vaccination and SARS-CoV-2 variants. The overall study: Donor got 5x10^10 or 1x10^11 viral particles of Ad26.COV2.S.

Deletions cut 10 bases from V and 0 bases from J, with 13 bases between. This CDR3 has 13 residues. Germline V CDR1 and CDR2: SEHNR, FQNEAQ (reference sequence). Whole-study findings and limits: Among vaccine recipients, spike-specific TCR breadth exceeded that of placebo recipients.

This chain connects TRBV7-9 to TRBJ2-7, with a possible D match to TRBD2 (6 bases). This TCR derives from a person between 18 and 59 years old who received the Ad26.COV2.S COVID-19 vaccine or a placebo. This material consisted of peripheral blood, taken in a trial of Ad26.COV2.S vaccine versus placebo. The CDR3 spells CAKRAPTSYEQYF. In DNA, the CDR3 is TGTGCCAAGCGGGCGCCCACCTCCTACGAGCAGTACTTC.